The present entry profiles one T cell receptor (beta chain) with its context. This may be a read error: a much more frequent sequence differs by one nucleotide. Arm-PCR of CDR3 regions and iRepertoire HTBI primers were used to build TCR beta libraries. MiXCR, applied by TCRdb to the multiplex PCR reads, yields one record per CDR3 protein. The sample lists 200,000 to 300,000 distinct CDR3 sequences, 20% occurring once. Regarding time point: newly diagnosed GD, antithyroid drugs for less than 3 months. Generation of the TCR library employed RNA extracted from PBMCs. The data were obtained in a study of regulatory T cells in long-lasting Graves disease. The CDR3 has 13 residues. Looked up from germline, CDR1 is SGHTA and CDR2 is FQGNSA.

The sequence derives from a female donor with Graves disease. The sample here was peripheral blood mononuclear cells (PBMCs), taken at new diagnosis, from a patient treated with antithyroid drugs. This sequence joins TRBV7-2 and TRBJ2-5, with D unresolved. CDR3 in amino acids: CASSTGHQETKYF. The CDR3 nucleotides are TGTGCCAGCAGCACGGGTCACCAAGAGACCAAGTACTTC.